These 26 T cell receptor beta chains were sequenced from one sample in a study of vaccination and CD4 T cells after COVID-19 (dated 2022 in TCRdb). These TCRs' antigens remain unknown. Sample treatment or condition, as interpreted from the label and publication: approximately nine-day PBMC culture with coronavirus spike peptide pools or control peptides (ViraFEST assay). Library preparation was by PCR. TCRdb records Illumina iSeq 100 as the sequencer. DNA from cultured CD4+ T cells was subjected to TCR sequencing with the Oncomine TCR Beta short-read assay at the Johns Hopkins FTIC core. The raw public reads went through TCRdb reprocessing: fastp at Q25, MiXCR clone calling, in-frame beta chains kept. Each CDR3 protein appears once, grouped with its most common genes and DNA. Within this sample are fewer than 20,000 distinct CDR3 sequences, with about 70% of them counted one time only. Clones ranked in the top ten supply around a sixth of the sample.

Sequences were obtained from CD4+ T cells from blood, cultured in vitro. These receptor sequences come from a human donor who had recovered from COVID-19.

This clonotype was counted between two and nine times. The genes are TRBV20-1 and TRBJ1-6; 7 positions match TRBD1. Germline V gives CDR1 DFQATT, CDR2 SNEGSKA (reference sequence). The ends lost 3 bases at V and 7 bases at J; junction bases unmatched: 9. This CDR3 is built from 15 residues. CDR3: CSASYSGGKNSPLHF. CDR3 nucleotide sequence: TGCAGTGCTAGTTACTCAGGGGGAAAGAATTCACCCCTCCACTTT.

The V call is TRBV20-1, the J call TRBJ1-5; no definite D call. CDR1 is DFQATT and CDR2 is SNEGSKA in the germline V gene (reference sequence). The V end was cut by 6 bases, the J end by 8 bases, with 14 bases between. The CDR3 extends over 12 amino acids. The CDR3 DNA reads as TGCAGTGCCAGTACTATGCGGGAGCCCCAGCATTTT. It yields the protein CSASTMREPQHF.

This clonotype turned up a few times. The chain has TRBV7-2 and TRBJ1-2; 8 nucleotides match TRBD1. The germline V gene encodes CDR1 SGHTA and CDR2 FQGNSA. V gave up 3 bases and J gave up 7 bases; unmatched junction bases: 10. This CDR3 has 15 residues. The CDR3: CASSLYLTGVGGYTF. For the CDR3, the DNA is TGTGCCAGCAGCTTGTACCTGACAGGGGTCGGTGGCTACACCTTC.

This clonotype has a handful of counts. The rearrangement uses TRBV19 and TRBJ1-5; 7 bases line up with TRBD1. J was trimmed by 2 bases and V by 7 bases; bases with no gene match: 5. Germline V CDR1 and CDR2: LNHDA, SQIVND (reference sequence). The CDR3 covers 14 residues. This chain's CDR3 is CASTRTGGNQPQHF. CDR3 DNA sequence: TGTGCCAGTACCAGGACAGGCGGCAATCAGCCCCAGCATTTT.

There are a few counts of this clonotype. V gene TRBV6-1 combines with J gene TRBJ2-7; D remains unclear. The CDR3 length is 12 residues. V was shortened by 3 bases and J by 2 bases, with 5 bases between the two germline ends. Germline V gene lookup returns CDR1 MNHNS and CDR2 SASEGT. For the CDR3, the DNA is TGTGCCAGCAGTGACGGTCCCTACGAGCAGTACTTC. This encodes CASSDGPYEQYF.

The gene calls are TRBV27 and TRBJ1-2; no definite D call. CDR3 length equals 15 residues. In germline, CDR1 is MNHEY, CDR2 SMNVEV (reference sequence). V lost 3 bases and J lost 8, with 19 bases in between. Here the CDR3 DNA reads TGTGCCAGCAGTTTCACCCCGGTCGCGGTCAGGGGCTACACCTTC. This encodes CASSFTPVAVRGYTF.

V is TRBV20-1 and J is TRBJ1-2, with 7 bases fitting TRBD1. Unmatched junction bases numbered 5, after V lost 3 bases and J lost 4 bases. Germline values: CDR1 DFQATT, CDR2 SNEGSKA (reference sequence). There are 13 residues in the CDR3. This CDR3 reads CSARPTGAYGYTF. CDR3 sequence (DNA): TGCAGTGCTAGGCCCACAGGGGCCTATGGCTACACCTTC.

The CDR3 loop is CASSIRTSVSYNEQFF. In DNA, the CDR3 is TGTGCCAGTAGTATAAGGACTAGCGTTTCCTACAATGAGCAGTTCTTC. The V gene is TRBV19, the J gene TRBJ2-1, with 9 nucleotides matching TRBD2. The CDR3 is 16 residues long. With 2 bases clipped from V and 1 base from J, the junction kept 3 bases outside the gene matches. Germline CDR1 LNHDA, CDR2 SQIVND (reference sequence).

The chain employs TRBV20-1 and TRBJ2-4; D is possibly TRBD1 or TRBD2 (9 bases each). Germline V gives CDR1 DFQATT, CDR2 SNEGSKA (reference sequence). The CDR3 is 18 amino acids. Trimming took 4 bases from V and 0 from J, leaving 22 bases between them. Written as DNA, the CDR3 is TGCAGTGCTACCGGGACAGGGCAACTAGCGGGAGCCAAAAACATTCAGTACTTC. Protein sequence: CSATGTGQLAGAKNIQYF.

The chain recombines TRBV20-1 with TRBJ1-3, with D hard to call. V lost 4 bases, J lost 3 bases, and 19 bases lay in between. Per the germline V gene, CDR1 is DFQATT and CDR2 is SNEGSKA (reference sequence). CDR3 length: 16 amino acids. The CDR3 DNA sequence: TGCAGTGCTATTGCAGATGGGGTGGGCTTTGGAAACACCATATATTTT. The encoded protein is CSAIADGVGFGNTIYF.

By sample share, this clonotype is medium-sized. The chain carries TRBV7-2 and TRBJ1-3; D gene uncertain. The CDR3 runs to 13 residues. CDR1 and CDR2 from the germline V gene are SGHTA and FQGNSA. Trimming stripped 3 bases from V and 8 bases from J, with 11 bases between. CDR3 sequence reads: CASSFYLEDTIYF. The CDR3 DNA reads TGTGCCAGCAGCTTTTACTTGGAAGACACCATATATTTT.

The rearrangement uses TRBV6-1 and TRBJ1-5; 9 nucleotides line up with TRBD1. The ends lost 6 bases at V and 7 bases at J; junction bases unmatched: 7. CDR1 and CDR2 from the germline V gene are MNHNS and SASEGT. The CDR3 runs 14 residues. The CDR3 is CASRQGQGRQPQHF. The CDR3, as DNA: TGTGCCAGCAGGCAGGGACAGGGTCGGCAGCCCCAGCATTTT.

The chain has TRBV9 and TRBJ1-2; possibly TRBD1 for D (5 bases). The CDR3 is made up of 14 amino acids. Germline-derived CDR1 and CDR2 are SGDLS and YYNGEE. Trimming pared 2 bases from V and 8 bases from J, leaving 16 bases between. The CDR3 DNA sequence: TGTGCCAGCAGCGTGGAAACAGGTCTATACGGCTACACCTTC. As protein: CASSVETGLYGYTF.

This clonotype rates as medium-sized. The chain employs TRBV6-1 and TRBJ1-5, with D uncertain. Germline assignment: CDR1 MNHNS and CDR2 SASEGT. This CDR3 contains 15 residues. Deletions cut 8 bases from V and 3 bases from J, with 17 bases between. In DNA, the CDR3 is TGTGCCAGCGGCAGCCCCGGACCTCTCAATCAGCCCCAGCATTTT. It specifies CASGSPGPLNQPQHF.

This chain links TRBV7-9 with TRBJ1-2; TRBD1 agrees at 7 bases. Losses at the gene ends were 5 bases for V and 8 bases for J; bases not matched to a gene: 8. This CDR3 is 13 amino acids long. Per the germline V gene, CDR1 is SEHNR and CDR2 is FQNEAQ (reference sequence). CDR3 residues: CASSRDSQRGYTF. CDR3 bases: TGTGCCAGCAGCCGGGACAGCCAAAGGGGCTACACCTTC.

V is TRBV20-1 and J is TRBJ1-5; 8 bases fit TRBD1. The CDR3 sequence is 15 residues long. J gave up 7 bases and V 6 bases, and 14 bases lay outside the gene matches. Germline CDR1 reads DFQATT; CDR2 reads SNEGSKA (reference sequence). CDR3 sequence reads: CSAAKNPGGGQPQHF. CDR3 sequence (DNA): TGCAGTGCCGCTAAAAACCCAGGGGGCGGACAGCCCCAGCATTTT.

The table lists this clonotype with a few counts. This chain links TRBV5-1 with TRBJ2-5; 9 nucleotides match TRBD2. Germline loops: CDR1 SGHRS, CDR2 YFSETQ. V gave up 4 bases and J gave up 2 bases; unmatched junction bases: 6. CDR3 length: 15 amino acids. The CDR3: CASSPQGLAQETQYF. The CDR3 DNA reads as TGCGCCAGCAGCCCTCAGGGACTAGCACAAGAGACCCAGTACTTC.

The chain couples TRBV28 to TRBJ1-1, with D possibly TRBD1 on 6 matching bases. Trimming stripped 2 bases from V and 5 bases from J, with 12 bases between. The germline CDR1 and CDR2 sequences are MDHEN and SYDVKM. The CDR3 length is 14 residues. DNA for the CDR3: TGTGCCAGCAGTTTAGGACAGCCAGGGACTGAAGCTTTCTTT. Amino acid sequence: CASSLGQPGTEAFF. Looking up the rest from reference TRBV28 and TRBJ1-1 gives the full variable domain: DVKVTQSSRYLVKRTGEKVFLECVQDMDHENMFWYRQDPGLGLRLIYFSYDVKMKEKGDIPEGYSVSREKKERFSLILESASTNQTSMYLCASSLGQPGTEAFFGQGTRLTVV.

In DNA form, the CDR3 reads TGCAGTGCTAGTCCCGGGCCGGATTTCAAAAACATTCAGTACTTC. It yields the protein CSASPGPDFKNIQYF. V is TRBV20-1 and J is TRBJ2-4; D ambiguous. The V gene lost 3 bases and the J gene lost 3 bases, with 15 bases spanning the gap. CDR3 length: 15 amino acids. Germline values: CDR1 DFQATT, CDR2 SNEGSKA (reference sequence).

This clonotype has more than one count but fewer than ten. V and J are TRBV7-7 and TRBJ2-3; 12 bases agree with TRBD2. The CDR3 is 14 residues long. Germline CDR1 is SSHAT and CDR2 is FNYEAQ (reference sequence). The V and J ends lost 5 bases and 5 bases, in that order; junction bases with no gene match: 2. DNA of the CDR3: TGTGCCAGCAGCAAGGGACTAGCGGGAGATACGCAGTATTTT. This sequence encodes CASSKGLAGDTQYF.

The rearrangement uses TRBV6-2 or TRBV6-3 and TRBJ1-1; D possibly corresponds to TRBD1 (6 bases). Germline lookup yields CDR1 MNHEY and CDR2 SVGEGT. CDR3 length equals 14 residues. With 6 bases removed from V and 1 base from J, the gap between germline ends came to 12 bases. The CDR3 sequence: CASSYRVANTEAFF. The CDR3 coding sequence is TGTGCCAGCAGCTACAGGGTGGCGAACACTGAAGCTTTCTTT.

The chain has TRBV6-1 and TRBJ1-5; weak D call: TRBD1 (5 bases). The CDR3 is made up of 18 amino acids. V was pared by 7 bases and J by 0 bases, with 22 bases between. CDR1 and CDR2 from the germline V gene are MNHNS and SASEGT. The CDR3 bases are TGTGCCAGCAAAGGGGCCCGATATGGGGATTATAGCAATCAGCCCCAGCATTTT. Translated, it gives CASKGARYGDYSNQPQHF.

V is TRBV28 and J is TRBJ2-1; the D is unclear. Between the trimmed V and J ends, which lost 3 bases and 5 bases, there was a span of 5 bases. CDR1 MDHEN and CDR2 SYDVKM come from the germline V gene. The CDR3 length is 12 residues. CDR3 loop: CASSLLDNEQFF. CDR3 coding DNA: TGTGCCAGCAGTTTGTTGGACAATGAGCAGTTCTTC.

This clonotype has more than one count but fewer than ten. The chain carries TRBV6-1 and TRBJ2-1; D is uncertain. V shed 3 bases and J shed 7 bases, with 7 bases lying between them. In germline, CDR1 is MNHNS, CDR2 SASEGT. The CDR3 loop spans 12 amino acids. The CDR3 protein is CASSDRLNEQFF. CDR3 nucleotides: TGTGCCAGCAGTGACCGCCTAAATGAGCAGTTCTTC.

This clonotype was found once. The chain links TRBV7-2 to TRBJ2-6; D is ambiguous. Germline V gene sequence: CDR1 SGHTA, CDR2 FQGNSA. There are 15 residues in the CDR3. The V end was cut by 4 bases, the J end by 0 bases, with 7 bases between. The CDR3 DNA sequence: TGTGCCAGCAGCTCCTACCTCTCTGGGGCCAACGTCCTGACTTTC. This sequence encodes CASSSYLSGANVLTF. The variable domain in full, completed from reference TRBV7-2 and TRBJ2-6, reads GAGVSQSPSNKVTEKGKDVELRCDPISGHTALYWYRQSLGQGLEFLIYFQGNSAPDKSGLPSDRFSAERTGGSVSTLTIQRTQQEDSAVYLCASSSYLSGANVLTFGAGSRLTVL.

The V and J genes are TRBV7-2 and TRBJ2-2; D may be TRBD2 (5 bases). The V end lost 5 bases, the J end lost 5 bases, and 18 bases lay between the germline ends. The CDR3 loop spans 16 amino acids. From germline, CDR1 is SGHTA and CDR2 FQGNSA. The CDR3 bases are TGTGCCAGCAGCCCACTCACGGGGATCGGTACCGGGGAGCTGTTTTTT. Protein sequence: CASSPLTGIGTGELFF.